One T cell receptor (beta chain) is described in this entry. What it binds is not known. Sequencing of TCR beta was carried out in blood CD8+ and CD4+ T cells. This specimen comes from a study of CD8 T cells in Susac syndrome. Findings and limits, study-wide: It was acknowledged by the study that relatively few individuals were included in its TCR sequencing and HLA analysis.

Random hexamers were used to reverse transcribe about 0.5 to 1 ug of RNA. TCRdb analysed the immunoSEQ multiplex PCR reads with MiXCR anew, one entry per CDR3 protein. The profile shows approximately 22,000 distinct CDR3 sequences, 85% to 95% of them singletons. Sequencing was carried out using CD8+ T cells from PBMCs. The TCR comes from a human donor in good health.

CDR3 sequence reads: CASSPFWQGAGNQPQHF. Written as DNA, the CDR3 is TGTGCCAGCAGTCCCTTTTGGCAGGGGGCGGGCAATCAGCCCCAGCATTTT. The chain is built from TRBV12-3 or TRBV12-4 and TRBJ1-5; TRBD1 aligns across 8 bases. Trimming cost V 5 bases and J 2 bases; bases outside gene matches: 11. The CDR3 has 17 residues.